These 22 T cell receptor beta chains were sequenced from one sample in a study of T cell repertoires in cytomegalovirus infection. TCRdb reprocessed the reads with MiXCR, giving one entry per CDR3 protein. Here the sample spans 150,000 to 200,000 distinct CDR3 sequences, 17% being singletons. Sequenced sample: CD8+ T cells from PBMCs. Receptor source: a human donor in good health (CMV status not recorded). Some clones in this sample may be carry-over from other donors' samples.

The chain uses TRBV7-2 and TRBJ2-3; TRBD2 agrees at 9 bases. CDR3 size: 16 residues. Germline trimming cut 3 bases from V and 0 bases from J; bases unmatched to any gene: 4. CDR1 SGHTA and CDR2 FQGNSA come from the germline V gene. The CDR3 sequence is CASSFSGGRSTDTQYF. CDR3 nucleotide sequence: TGTGCCAGCAGCTTTAGCGGGGGTCGCAGCACAGATACGCAGTATTTT.

This clonotype has a handful of counts. This sequence joins TRBV5-1 and TRBJ1-1, with D perhaps TRBD1 (5 bases). This CDR3 has 14 residues. The V end lost 2 bases, the J end lost 1 base, and 9 bases lay between the germline ends. The V gene's germline CDR1 is SGHRS and CDR2 YFSETQ. In DNA, the CDR3 is TGCGCCAGCAGCTTAACAGGTTCGAACACTGAAGCTTTCTTT. Encoded protein: CASSLTGSNTEAFF.

This chain links TRBV7-9 with TRBJ2-1; D may correspond to TRBD1 or TRBD2 (5 bases each). V shed 8 bases and J shed 16 bases, with 21 bases lying between them. The CDR3 runs 12 residues. The germline gives CDR1 SEHNR, CDR2 FQNEAQ (reference sequence). Here the CDR3 DNA reads TGTGCCAGCCGGGACGGAAGAAGTCGGGGATTCTTC. It codes for CASRDGRSRGFF.

The V call is TRBV5-1, the J call TRBJ1-1; D gene uncertain. CDR1 is SGHRS and CDR2 is YFSETQ in the germline V gene. Between the trimmed V and J ends, which lost 4 bases and 5 bases, there was a span of 24 bases. CDR3 size: 17 residues. CDR3 in DNA: TGCGCCAGCAGCCTGAGAGATGAAGGGCCGGTTCAAACTGAAGCTTTCTTT. Protein: CASSLRDEGPVQTEAFF.

Only a few counts were recorded for this clonotype. The chain carries TRBV28 and TRBJ1-5; D remains unclear. The V and J ends lost 7 bases and 0 bases respectively, with 13 bases between them. Germline V gene data show CDR1 as MDHEN and CDR2 as SYDVKM. The CDR3 sequence is 15 residues long. The CDR3 DNA is TGTGCCAGCATCCCTTGGGCGGATAGCAATCAGCCCCAGCATTTT. The encoded protein is CASIPWADSNQPQHF.

The chain combines TRBV6-5 with TRBJ1-5; D possibly corresponds to TRBD1 (5 bases). With 5 bases removed from V and 0 bases from J, the gap between germline ends came to 8 bases. The CDR3 covers 14 residues. Germline CDR1 MNHEY, CDR2 SVGAGI. The CDR3: CASSIQGSNQPQHF. In DNA form, the CDR3 reads TGTGCCAGCAGTATCCAGGGTAGCAATCAGCCCCAGCATTTT.

V usage is TRBV7-8 and J usage is TRBJ1-1; 7 bases are a match to TRBD1. The CDR3 is made up of 14 amino acids. Germline V gene lookup returns CDR1 SGHVS and CDR2 FQNEAQ. The trim removed 5 bases at V and 4 bases at J, leaving 7 bases unmatched. CDR3 in DNA: TGTGCCAGCAGCCCGAGGGGGCGTAGCACTGAAGCTTTCTTT. Translated, it gives CASSPRGRSTEAFF.

This chain links TRBV19 with TRBJ2-2; the D gene could be TRBD1 or TRBD2 (5 bases each). V was pared by 7 bases and J by 4 bases, with 13 bases between. In germline, CDR1 is LNHDA, CDR2 SQIVND (reference sequence). The CDR3 is 14 residues long. The CDR3 coding sequence is TGTGCCAGTAACCCTTGGGACGGCACCGGGGAGCTGTTTTTT. Encoded protein: CASNPWDGTGELFF.

The chain recombines TRBV14 with TRBJ2-6; D is possibly TRBD1 (6 bases). Germline loops: CDR1 SGHDN, CDR2 FVKESK. The length of the CDR3 is 17 residues. Trimming took 3 bases from V and 0 from J, leaving 12 bases between them. The CDR3: CASSHPGHPSGANVLTF. CDR3 bases: TGTGCCAGCAGCCATCCGGGACACCCCTCTGGGGCCAACGTCCTGACTTTC.

The rearrangement links TRBV12-3 or TRBV12-4 to TRBJ2-7; 9 bases line up with TRBD2. The V and J ends lost 5 bases and 3 bases, in that order; junction bases with no gene match: 11. The CDR3 has 16 amino acids. The CDR3 bases are TGTGCCAGCAGTCCCCTTGGCGGGGGGGCCCTCTACGAGCAGTACTTC. The encoded protein is CASSPLGGGALYEQYF.

The chain couples TRBV4-2 to TRBJ2-5, with 9 bases lining up with TRBD2. After removal of 3 bases from V and 1 base from J, the junction contained 3 bases not matched to a gene. The germline V gene encodes CDR1 LGHNA and CDR2 YNFKEQ. The CDR3 is 15 amino acids. CDR3 coding DNA: TGTGCCAGCAGCCAGACTAGCGGATCCCAAGAGACCCAGTACTTC. Its protein is CASSQTSGSQETQYF.

Only a few counts were recorded for this clonotype. The chain links TRBV28 to TRBJ1-5; 9 bases line up with TRBD1. The CDR3 runs 15 residues. V lost 6 bases, J lost 3 bases, and 6 bases stayed unmatched. The germline CDR1 and CDR2 sequences are MDHEN and SYDVKM. DNA for the CDR3: TGTGCCAGCAGGGCCGGACAGGGGATCAATCAGCCCCAGCATTTT. It yields the protein CASRAGQGINQPQHF.

In its sample, this clonotype was seen a few times. The chain carries TRBV7-8 and TRBJ2-1; D not resolved. The ends were cut back, 4 bases at V and 12 bases at J, with 13 bases in the middle. Germline V gene sequence: CDR1 SGHVS, CDR2 FQNEAQ. The CDR3 loop spans 12 amino acids. CDR3 DNA: TGTGCCAGCAGCTCACCGGAGACCGGGCAGTTCTTC. Amino acid sequence: CASSSPETGQFF.

This sequence joins TRBV10-3 and TRBJ2-5; TRBD2 agrees at 15 bases. Per germline, CDR1 ENHRY and CDR2 SYGVKD. Unmatched junction bases numbered 1, after V lost 3 bases and J lost 5 bases. This CDR3 spans 15 amino acids. This CDR3 is CAISEGLAGGETQYF. The CDR3 nucleotides read TGTGCCATCAGTGAAGGACTAGCGGGAGGGGAGACCCAGTACTTC.

The chain carries TRBV6-2 or TRBV6-3 and TRBJ1-1; TRBD1 is a possible D gene (5 bases). The CDR3 runs to 14 residues. The germline V gene encodes CDR1 MNHEY and CDR2 SVGEGT. V dropped 6 bases and J dropped 1 base, with 12 bases sitting between them. The CDR3 region has the DNA TGTGCCAGCAGACCCGGGACGGCGAACACTGAAGCTTTCTTT. This translates into CASRPGTANTEAFF.

The chain's CDR3 is CASSGITETPMSAEKLFF. DNA of the CDR3: TGTGCCAGCAGCGGTATAACAGAAACCCCAATGAGCGCTGAAAAACTGTTTTTT. The chain joins TRBV7-9 to TRBJ1-4; D gene ambiguous. Germline loops: CDR1 SEHNR, CDR2 FQNEAQ (reference sequence). The CDR3 is 18 amino acids. The V and J ends lost 5 bases and 7 bases respectively, with 26 bases between them.

This clonotype has just a few counts. The chain carries TRBV12-3 or TRBV12-4 and TRBJ2-4; D might be TRBD1 (6 bases). The germline V and J ends were trimmed by 8 bases and 9 bases, with 17 bases remaining between them. The CDR3 runs to 13 residues. CDR3 loop: CASGKTGSPIQYF. In DNA form, the CDR3 reads TGTGCCAGCGGTAAAACAGGGTCCCCCATTCAGTACTTC.

This clonotype was counted only a few times. The chain links TRBV7-9 to TRBJ1-6, with a tentative D call TRBD1 (6 bases). The length of the CDR3 is 13 residues. Trimming removed 5 bases from V and 13 bases from J, with 15 bases in between. CDR1 is SEHNR and CDR2 is FQNEAQ in the germline V gene (reference sequence). In DNA, the CDR3 is TGTGCCAGCAGCCAACAGGGAGGTCAGCCCCTCCACTTT. It translates to CASSQQGGQPLHF. Combining the CDR3 with reference TRBV7-9 and TRBJ1-6 gives the whole variable domain DTGVSQNPRHKITKRGQNVTFRCDPISEHNRLYWYRQTLGQGPEFLTYFQNEAQLEKSRLLSDRFSAERPKGSFSTLEIQRTEQGDSAMYLCASSQQGGQPLHFGNGTRLTVT.

The rearrangement joins TRBV6-8 to TRBJ2-3; a possible D gene is TRBD1 (5 bases). This CDR3 is 15 amino acids long. Trimming cost V 6 bases and J 0 bases, with 13 bases left between them. Germline loops: CDR1 MNHGY, CDR2 SAAAGT. CDR3 nucleotides: TGTGCCAGCAGCCGACAGATAACTAGCACAGATACGCAGTATTTT. Encoded protein: CASSRQITSTDTQYF.

In this sample, this clonotype turned up a few times. This chain uses TRBV15 with TRBJ2-7, with 10 positions matching TRBD1. The V segment lost 3 bases and the J segment 7 bases; nucleotides outside the gene matches: 6. This CDR3 has 14 amino acids. Per germline, CDR1 LNHNV and CDR2 YYDKDF (reference sequence). The CDR3 is CATSRRDRGLEQYF. DNA of the CDR3: TGTGCCACCAGCAGGAGGGACAGGGGATTGGAGCAGTACTTC.

This clonotype was seen at least ten times. The CDR3 loop reads CASSHQAFVYEQYF. As DNA, the CDR3 is TGTGCCAGCAGCCATCAGGCCTTCGTCTACGAGCAGTACTTC. The gene calls are TRBV14 and TRBJ2-7; unclear D gene. The CDR3 has 14 residues. Germline V lookup: CDR1 SGHDN, CDR2 FVKESK. The V gene lost 3 bases and the J gene lost 3 bases, with 12 bases spanning the gap.

This clonotype occurred a few times. The chain employs TRBV4-1 and TRBJ1-5; D ambiguous. Germline V lookup: CDR1 MGHRA, CDR2 YSYEKL. This CDR3 is built from 13 residues. Deletions cut 1 base from V and 7 bases from J, with 8 bases between. As DNA, the CDR3 is TGCGCCAGCAGCCAAGGGGTTTGGCAGCCCCAGCATTTT. Residues: CASSQGVWQPQHF.